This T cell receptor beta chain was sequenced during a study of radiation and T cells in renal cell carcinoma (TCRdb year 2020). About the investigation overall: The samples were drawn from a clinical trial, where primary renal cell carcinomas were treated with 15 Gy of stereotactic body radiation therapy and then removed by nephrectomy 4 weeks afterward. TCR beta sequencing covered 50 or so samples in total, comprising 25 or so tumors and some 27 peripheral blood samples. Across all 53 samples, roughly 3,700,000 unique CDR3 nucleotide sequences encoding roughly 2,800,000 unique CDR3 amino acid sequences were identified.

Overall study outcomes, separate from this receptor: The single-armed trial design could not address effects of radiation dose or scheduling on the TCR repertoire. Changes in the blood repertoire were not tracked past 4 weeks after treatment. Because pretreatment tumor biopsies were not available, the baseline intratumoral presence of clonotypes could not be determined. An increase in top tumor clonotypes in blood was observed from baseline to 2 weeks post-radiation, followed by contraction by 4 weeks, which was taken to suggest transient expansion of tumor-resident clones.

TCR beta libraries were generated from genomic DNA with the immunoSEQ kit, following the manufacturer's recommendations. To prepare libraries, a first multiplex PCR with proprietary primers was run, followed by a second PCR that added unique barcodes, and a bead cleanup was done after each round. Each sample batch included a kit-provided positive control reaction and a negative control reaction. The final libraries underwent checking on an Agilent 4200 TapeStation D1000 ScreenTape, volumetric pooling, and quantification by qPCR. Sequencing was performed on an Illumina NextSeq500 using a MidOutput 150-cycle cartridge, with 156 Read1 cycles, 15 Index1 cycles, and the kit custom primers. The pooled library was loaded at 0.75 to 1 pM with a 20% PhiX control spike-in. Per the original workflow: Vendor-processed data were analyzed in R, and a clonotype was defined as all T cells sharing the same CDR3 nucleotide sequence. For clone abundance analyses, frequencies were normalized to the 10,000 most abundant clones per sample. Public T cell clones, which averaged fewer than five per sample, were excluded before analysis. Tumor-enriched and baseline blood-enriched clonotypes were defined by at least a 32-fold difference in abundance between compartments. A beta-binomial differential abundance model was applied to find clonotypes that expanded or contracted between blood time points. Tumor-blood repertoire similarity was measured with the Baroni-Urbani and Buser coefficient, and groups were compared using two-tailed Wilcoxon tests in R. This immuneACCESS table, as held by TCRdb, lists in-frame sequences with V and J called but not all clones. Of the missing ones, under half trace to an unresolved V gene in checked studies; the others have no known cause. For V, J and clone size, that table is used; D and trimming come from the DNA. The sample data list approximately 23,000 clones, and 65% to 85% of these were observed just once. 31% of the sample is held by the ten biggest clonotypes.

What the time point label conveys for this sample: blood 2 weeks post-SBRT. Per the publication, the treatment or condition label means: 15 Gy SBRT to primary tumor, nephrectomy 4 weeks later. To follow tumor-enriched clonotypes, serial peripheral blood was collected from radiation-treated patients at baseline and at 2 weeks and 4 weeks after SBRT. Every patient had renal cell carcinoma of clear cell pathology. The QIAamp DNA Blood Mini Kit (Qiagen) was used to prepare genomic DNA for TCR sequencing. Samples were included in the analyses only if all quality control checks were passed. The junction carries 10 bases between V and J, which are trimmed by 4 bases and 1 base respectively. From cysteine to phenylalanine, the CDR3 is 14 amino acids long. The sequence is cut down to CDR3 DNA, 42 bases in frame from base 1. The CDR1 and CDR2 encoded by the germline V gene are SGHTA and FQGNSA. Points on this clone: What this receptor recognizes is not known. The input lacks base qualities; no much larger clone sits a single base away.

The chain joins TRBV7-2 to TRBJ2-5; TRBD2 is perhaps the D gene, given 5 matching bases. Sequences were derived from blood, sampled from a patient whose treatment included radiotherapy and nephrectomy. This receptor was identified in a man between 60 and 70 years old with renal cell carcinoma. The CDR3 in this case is CASSSRTFQETQYF. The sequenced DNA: TGTGCCAGCAGCTCTCGGACTTTCCAAGAGACCCAGTACTTC.